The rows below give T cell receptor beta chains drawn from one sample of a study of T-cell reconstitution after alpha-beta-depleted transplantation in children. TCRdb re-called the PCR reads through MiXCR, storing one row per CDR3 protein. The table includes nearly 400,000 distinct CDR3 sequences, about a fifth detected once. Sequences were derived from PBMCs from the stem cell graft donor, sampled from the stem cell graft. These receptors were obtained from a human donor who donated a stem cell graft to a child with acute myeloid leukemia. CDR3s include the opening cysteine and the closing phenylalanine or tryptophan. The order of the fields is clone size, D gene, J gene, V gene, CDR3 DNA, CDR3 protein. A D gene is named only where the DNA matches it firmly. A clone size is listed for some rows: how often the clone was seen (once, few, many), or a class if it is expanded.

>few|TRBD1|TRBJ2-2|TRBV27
TGTGCCAGCAGTTTACTCGGGCCTCTCCGACAGGGGGCCGGGGAGCTGTTTTTT
CASSLLGPLRQGAGELFF
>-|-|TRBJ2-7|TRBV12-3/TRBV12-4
TGTGCCAGCAGTTACGGGGGAAGAGGCGAGCAGTACTTC
CASSYGGRGEQYF
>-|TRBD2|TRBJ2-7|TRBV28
TGTGCCAGCAGGCGCCCGACCGGGACTACTACCTACGAGCAGTACTTC
CASRRPTGTTTYEQYF
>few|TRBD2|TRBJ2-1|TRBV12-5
TGTGCTAGTGGTTTGGTAGCGGGGGGACTAGCGGGTGAGCAGTTCTTC
CASGLVAGGLAGEQFF
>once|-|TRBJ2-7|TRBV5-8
TGTGCCAGCAGGGAGGGTAGGGGCTACGAGCAGTACTTC
CASREGRGYEQYF
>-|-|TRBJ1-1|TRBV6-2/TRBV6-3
TGTGCCAGCAGCCCCTCCCGGGACTTTCTTTCTGAAGCTTTCTTT
CASSPSRDFLSEAFF
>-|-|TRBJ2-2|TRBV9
TGTGCCAGCAGCGTAGTTAGCGGAGACACCGGGGAGCTGTTTTTT
CASSVVSGDTGELFF
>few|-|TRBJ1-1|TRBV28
TGTGCCAGCAGTTTATGGGACAGTCAAGAAGCTTTCTTT
CASSLWDSQEAFF
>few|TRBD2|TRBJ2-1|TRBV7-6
TGTGCCAGCAGCGTCCGCGGGAGCTCCTCCTACAATGAGCAGTTCTTC
CASSVRGSSSYNEQFF
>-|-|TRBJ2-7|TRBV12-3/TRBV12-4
TGTGCCAGCAGACTGACTGGATCCTTATCCGAGCAGTACTTC
CASRLTGSLSEQYF
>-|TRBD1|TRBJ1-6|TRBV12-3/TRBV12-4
TGTGCCAGCAGGCCAGGACAGGGAGGCTCACCCCTCCACTTT
CASRPGQGGSPLHF
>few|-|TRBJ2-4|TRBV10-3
TGTGCCACCGGCCCCCAGGGGATGACCAAAAACATTCAGTACTTC
CATGPQGMTKNIQYF
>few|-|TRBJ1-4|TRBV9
TGTGCCAGCAGCGTAGATGCAACTAATGAAAAACTGTTTTTT
CASSVDATNEKLFF
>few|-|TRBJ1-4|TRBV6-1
TGTGCCAGCAAGGGGAGGGTCACAACTAATGAAAAACTGTTTTTT
CASKGRVTTNEKLFF
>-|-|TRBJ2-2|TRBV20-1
TGCAGTGCTTGGTTCGGGGAGCTGTTTTTT
CSAWFGELFF
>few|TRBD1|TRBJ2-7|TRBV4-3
TGCGCCAGCAGCCAAGCCCCAGACAGGGCGGTGTACGAGCAGTACTTC
CASSQAPDRAVYEQYF
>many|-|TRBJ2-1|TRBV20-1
TGCAGTGCTAGCCACAGGTACACCTACAATGAGCAGTTCTTC
CSASHRYTYNEQFF
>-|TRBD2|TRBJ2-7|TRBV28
TGTGCCAGCAGGGATAGCGGGAGGGCCGACGAGCAGTACTTC
CASRDSGRADEQYF
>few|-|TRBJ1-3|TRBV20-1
TGCAGTGCCCAGAGTCCTTGGGCTGGAAACACCATATATTTT
CSAQSPWAGNTIYF
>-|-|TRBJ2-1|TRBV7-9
TGTGCCAGCAGCTTACCTCTTGGGGTTGAGCAGTTCTTC
CASSLPLGVEQFF
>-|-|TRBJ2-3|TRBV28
TGTGCCAGCAAGTTTGGGGACAGCACAGATACGCAGTATTTT
CASKFGDSTDTQYF
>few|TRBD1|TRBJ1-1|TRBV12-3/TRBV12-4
TGTGCCAGCAGGACAGGGTTGGACACTGAAGCTTTCTTT
CASRTGLDTEAFF
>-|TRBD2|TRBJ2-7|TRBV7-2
TGTGCCAGCAGCGCGTCTAGCGGGACCTACGAGCAGTACTTC
CASSASSGTYEQYF